The source of this T cell receptor (beta chain) is a study of blood T cell repertoires in COVID-19. Study-wide context: Some COVID-19 samples were acute and others convalescent; all came from the United States, Italy and Spain.

Those enrolled in Seattle joined during active infection and were followed longitudinally afterward. Per the study methods: Amplification with reference gene primers provided the estimates of nucleated cell counts. Produced via immunoSEQ multiplex PCR; TCRdb's table is partial and in-frame only. V, J and clone size are those of that table, while D and trimming were read from the DNA. Here the sample spans roughly 320,000 clones, 80% to 90% being singletons. Losses at the gene ends were 0 bases for V and 0 bases for J; bases not matched to a gene: 5. The germline V gene has CDR1 SGHKS and CDR2 YYEKEE (reference sequence). The CDR3 is made up of 17 amino acids.

The chain joins TRBV5-5 to TRBJ2-2, with 7 bases matching TRBD2. What was sequenced was peripheral blood. The receptor was isolated from a woman aged 45 to 65 with COVID-19, enrolled during active disease. CDR3 coding DNA: TGTGCCAGCAGCTTGGTCGAACTAGCGACGAACACCGGGGAGCTGTTTTTT. Encoded protein: CASSLVELATNTGELFF.